This T cell receptor beta chain was observed in a study of shared clonotypes between healthy human individuals. Background on the study: Per donor, three plates held CD4 naive cells, three held CD4 memory, two held CD8 naive and one held CD8 memory. Regarding the study as a whole: A few donors had about 5% of their naive CD4 clonotypes in common. Larger estimated richness was generally recorded for naive subsets relative to memory subsets.

The repertoire was sequenced with immunoSEQ multiplex PCR; TCRdb's copy has only in-frame clones and lacks some. The sample holds around 1,100,000 clones, approximately 80% seen once. This CDR3 comprises 13 residues. Germline assignment: CDR1 SGHTS and CDR2 YDEGEE. V lost 1 base, J lost 7 bases, and 5 bases stayed unmatched. A word on this clone: Its antigen is not known.

Specimen: memory CD4+ T cells from PBMCs. Subset: CD45RA-negative fraction. This TCR came from a man aged 18 to 29 in good health. Some clones in this sample may be carry-over from other donors' samples. The V call is TRBV5-8, the J call TRBJ2-7; 7 positions agree with TRBD1. The DNA for the CDR3 is TGTGCCAGCAGCTTGAACAGGGGTCTAGAGCAGTACTTC. This sequence encodes CASSLNRGLEQYF.